This T cell receptor (beta chain) emerged from a study of cytomegalovirus exposure and HLA in healthy donors. Whole-study results and caveats: Altogether, 150 to 200 TCR beta chains were recorded as cytomegalovirus-associated. For most TCR sequences rarity was the rule, although some public TCRs occurred in many donors.

The PCR employed 60 Vbeta primers together with 13 Jbeta primers. Produced via immunoSEQ multiplex PCR; TCRdb's table is partial and in-frame only. This table holds 30,000 to 35,000 clones. At collection, donors were nominally healthy, but unrecorded immune exposures were probable. Comments on this clone: The target antigen is unknown.

Germline CDR1 LNHDA, CDR2 SQIVND (reference sequence). CDR3 length: 14 amino acids. V dropped 0 bases and J dropped 2 bases, with 7 bases sitting between them. The sequencing sample was made of PBMCs. The TCR originated in a woman between 40 and 55 years old in good health and CMV-seropositive. This chain connects TRBV19 to TRBJ1-2; TRBD1 is a possible D gene (6 bases). Here the CDR3 reads CASSIDTGNYGYTF. In DNA form, the CDR3 reads TGTGCCAGTAGTATAGATACAGGGAACTATGGCTACACCTTC.